The 27 T cell receptor beta chains below were found in one sample sequenced in a study of cytomegalovirus exposure and HLA in healthy donors. Vbeta (60) and Jbeta (13) primers were used in the PCR. Measured with immunoSEQ multiplex PCR; TCRdb has only the in-frame clones, and not every one. The sample lists 170,000 or so clones; 70% to 90% were seen once. Sequencing input: PBMCs. These receptors were taken from a girl between 5 and 17 years old in good health and CMV-seropositive.

The gene calls are TRBV9 and TRBJ2-2, with D possibly matching TRBD1 (5 bases). The germline gives CDR1 SGDLS, CDR2 YYNGEE. Trimming took 0 bases from V and 6 from J, leaving 6 bases between them. The CDR3 loop spans 13 amino acids. CDR3 residues: CASSVVGAGELFF. CDR3 nucleotide sequence: TGTGCCAGCAGCGTAGTAGGGGCCGGGGAGCTGTTTTTT.

This chain joins TRBV29-1 and TRBJ2-7; D ambiguous. From germline, CDR1 is SQVTM and CDR2 ANQGSEA. The length of the CDR3 is 15 residues. Trimming pared 4 bases from V and 0 bases from J, leaving 16 bases between. CDR3 sequence reads: CSVVDSSLGSYEQYF. In nucleotides, the CDR3 is TGCAGCGTTGTTGATAGCAGCTTAGGCTCCTACGAGCAGTACTTC.

Only a few counts were recorded for this clone. The rearrangement links TRBV2 to TRBJ1-4; D is unresolved. The length of the CDR3 is 15 residues. V was pared by 1 base and J by 8 bases, with 14 bases between. The V gene's germline CDR1 is SNHLY and CDR2 FYNNEI. In nucleotides, the CDR3 is TGTGCCAGCAGTGAAGATGGGGAGTACGGGGAAAAACTGTTTTTT. This gives the protein CASSEDGEYGEKLFF.

This sequence joins TRBV19 and TRBJ1-1, with a weak D call TRBD1 (6 bases). In germline, CDR1 is LNHDA, CDR2 SQIVND (reference sequence). The CDR3 length is 13 residues. V lost 1 base to trimming and J lost 6 bases, with 9 bases between them. The CDR3 region has the DNA TGTGCCAGTAGTATAGGGACAGTTGCTGAAGCTTTCTTT. This translates into CASSIGTVAEAFF.

The chain joins TRBV5-1 to TRBJ1-6; 7 bases fit TRBD1. The V segment lost 0 bases and the J segment 8 bases; nucleotides outside the gene matches: 8. CDR1 is SGHRS, CDR2 YFSETQ, per germline. This CDR3 is 16 amino acids long. The DNA of the CDR3 is TGCGCCAGCAGCTTGGCGGGACAGCTACTGGATTCACCCCTCCACTTT. This codes for CASSLAGQLLDSPLHF.

The genes are TRBV4-1 and TRBJ2-7; 9 nucleotides agree with TRBD1. Trimming cost V 4 bases and J 6 bases; bases outside gene matches: 10. This CDR3 spans 15 amino acids. Per germline, CDR1 MGHRA and CDR2 YSYEKL. CDR3 protein: CASSRDRAPRGEQYF. DNA for the CDR3: TGCGCCAGCAGCCGGGACAGGGCCCCGCGAGGCGAGCAGTACTTC.

The CDR3 coding sequence is TGTGCCAGTAGTATAGCGTACGGTCCTGGCTACACCTTC. Its translation is CASSIAYGPGYTF. This chain links TRBV19 with TRBJ1-2; the D is unclear. The V gene's germline CDR1 is LNHDA and CDR2 SQIVND (reference sequence). With 1 base removed from V and 7 bases from J, the gap between germline ends came to 10 bases. The CDR3 totals 13 residues.

The genes are TRBV27 and TRBJ1-5, with 9 bases that match TRBD1. The CDR3 length is 14 residues. J was trimmed by 6 bases and V by 4 bases; bases with no gene match: 4. The germline gives CDR1 MNHEY, CDR2 SMNVEV (reference sequence). The CDR3, as DNA: TGTGCCAGCAGTTCAGCGGGACAGGGTCAGCCCCAGCATTTT. Amino acids: CASSSAGQGQPQHF.

This chain connects TRBV5-1 to TRBJ1-4, with 9 bases identical to TRBD1. The CDR3 extends over 14 amino acids. Germline loops: CDR1 SGHRS, CDR2 YFSETQ. Trimming took 5 bases from V and 6 from J; bases not matched to a gene: 5. CDR3 sequence: CASRTGTGYEKLFF. In DNA form, the CDR3 reads TGCGCCAGCAGGACCGGGACAGGGTATGAAAAACTGTTTTTT.

The chain couples TRBV12-5 to TRBJ2-7; tentative D call: TRBD1 (6 bases). V lost 1 base to trimming and J lost 5 bases, with 24 bases between them. CDR3 length: 18 residues. Looked up from germline, CDR1 is LGHNT and CDR2 is FRNRAP. CDR3 sequence reads: CASGLGTTAFSGADEQYF. As DNA, the CDR3 is TGTGCTAGTGGTTTGGGTACGACGGCTTTTTCAGGGGCCGACGAGCAGTACTTC.

This clone was observed once. The V call is TRBV2, the J call TRBJ1-5; 10 nucleotides agree with TRBD1. Germline-derived CDR1 and CDR2 are SNHLY and FYNNEI. J gave up 4 bases and V 4 bases, and 4 bases lay outside the gene matches. CDR3 length equals 15 residues. The CDR3 DNA is TGTGCCAGCAGTGTTCCGGGACAGGGGAATCAGCCCCAGCATTTT. This codes for CASSVPGQGNQPQHF. Together with reference TRBV2 and TRBJ1-5, the CDR3 gives the full variable domain: EPEVTQTPSHQVTQMGQEVILRCVPISNHLYFYWYRQILGQKVEFLVSFYNNEISEKSEIFDDQFSVERPDGSNFTLKIRSTKLEDSAMYFCASSVPGQGNQPQHFGDGTRLSIL.

This sequence joins TRBV6-5 and TRBJ1-3, with no clear D. The germline gives CDR1 MNHEY, CDR2 SVGAGI. The CDR3 is made up of 15 amino acids. V lost 2 bases, J lost 4 bases, and 12 bases lay in between. The CDR3 coding sequence is TGTGCCAGCAGTTACCGGACGGAGGGAGGAAACACCATATATTTT. This gives the protein CASSYRTEGGNTIYF.

The chain uses TRBV6-1 and TRBJ1-1, with a tentative D call TRBD1 (5 bases). The CDR3 runs to 13 residues. Germline CDR1 is MNHNS and CDR2 is SASEGT. V lost 6 bases to trimming and J lost 1 base, with 9 bases between them. The DNA of the CDR3 is TGTGCCAGCAGCGTACAGGAGAACACTGAAGCTTTCTTT. Its protein is CASSVQENTEAFF.

V is TRBV7-6 and J is TRBJ1-5; no reliable D call. The CDR3 extends over 13 amino acids. Germline loops: CDR1 SGHVS, CDR2 FNYEAQ. The V end was cut by 5 bases, the J end by 0 bases, with 5 bases between. In nucleotides, the CDR3 is TGTGCCAGCAGCCTAAATAGCAATCAGCCCCAGCATTTT. Amino acid sequence: CASSLNSNQPQHF.

This chain links TRBV2 with TRBJ2-5; D possibly corresponds to TRBD1 (5 bases). The V gene lost 10 bases and the J gene lost 5 bases, with 20 bases spanning the gap. The CDR3 consists of 14 residues. Germline CDR1 reads SNHLY; CDR2 reads FYNNEI. The CDR3 DNA sequence: TGTGCCACCAAGGGGATATCTCCTAAGGAGACCCAGTACTTC. It codes for CATKGISPKETQYF.

This clone has more than one count but fewer than ten. This sequence joins TRBV7-2 and TRBJ2-1; a weak D match, TRBD2 (6 bases). Trimming shortened V by 7 bases and J by 6 bases, and 16 bases separated the two germline ends. The CDR3 runs 14 residues. Per germline, CDR1 SGHTA and CDR2 FQGNSA. The CDR3 DNA reads as TGTGCCAGCACCCTAGGCCTAGCGTCCAATGAGCAGTTCTTC. It translates to CASTLGLASNEQFF.

The genes are TRBV5-4 and TRBJ2-3; D is unresolved. CDR3 length equals 14 residues. Germline lookup yields CDR1 SGHNT and CDR2 YYREEE (reference sequence). The V end lost 2 bases, the J end lost 0 bases, and 7 bases lay between the germline ends. The CDR3 here is CASSFTTSTDTQYF. CDR3 nucleotide sequence: TGTGCCAGCAGCTTCACTACTAGCACAGATACGCAGTATTTT. The full variable domain, its missing parts supplied by reference TRBV5-4 and TRBJ2-3, is ETGVTQSPTHLIKTRGQQVTLRCSSQSGHNTVSWYQQALGQGPQFIFQYYREEENGRGNFPPRFSGLQFPNYSSELNVNALELDDSALYLCASSFTTSTDTQYFGPGTRLTVL.

The chain employs TRBV7-9 and TRBJ1-5; D possibly corresponds to TRBD1 (5 bases). Germline CDR1 and CDR2: SEHNR and FQNEAQ (reference sequence). This CDR3 is 14 amino acids long. The V end was cut by 5 bases, the J end by 9 bases, with 17 bases between. CDR3 in amino acids: CASSEGEGRRPQHF. Written as DNA, the CDR3 is TGTGCCAGCAGCGAAGGGGAGGGGCGAAGGCCCCAGCATTTT.

The chain is built from TRBV11-2 and TRBJ1-1; D ambiguous. Trimming removed 3 bases from V and 1 base from J, with 6 bases in between. The CDR3 is 13 amino acids. The germline CDR1 and CDR2 sequences are SGHAT and FQNNGV. The CDR3 loop is CASSFSQNTEAFF. In nucleotides, the CDR3 is TGTGCCAGCAGCTTTAGCCAGAACACTGAAGCTTTCTTT.

This clone has a handful of counts. The chain carries TRBV19 and TRBJ1-1; D perhaps matches TRBD1 (6 bases). V was pared by 5 bases and J by 3 bases, with 7 bases between. The CDR3 totals 12 residues. Germline V CDR1 and CDR2: LNHDA, SQIVND (reference sequence). CDR3 sequence reads: CASSGQYTEAFF. Here the CDR3 DNA reads TGTGCCAGTAGTGGACAGTACACTGAAGCTTTCTTT.

This clone was seen just once. This chain connects TRBV25-1 to TRBJ2-3; TRBD2 is a possible D gene (5 bases). The CDR3 extends over 14 amino acids. Trimming stripped 4 bases from V and 0 bases from J, with 8 bases between. CDR1 is MGHDK and CDR2 is SYGVNS in the germline V gene. CDR3 protein: CASSVRVSTDTQYF. The CDR3 DNA reads TGTGCCAGCAGTGTGAGGGTTAGCACAGATACGCAGTATTTT. Full variable domain (remainder filled in from reference TRBV25-1 and TRBJ2-3): EADIYQTPRYLVIGTGKKITLECSQTMGHDKMYWYQQDPGMELHLIHYSYGVNSTEKGDLSSESTVSRIRTEHFPLTLESARPSHTSQYLCASSVRVSTDTQYFGPGTRLTVL.

This clone showed up just once. This chain joins TRBV27 and TRBJ1-4; D possibly corresponds to TRBD1 (5 bases). This CDR3 spans 14 amino acids. Trimming removed 3 bases at V and 6 bases at J, with 11 bases between. The germline CDR1 and CDR2 sequences are MNHEY and SMNVEV (reference sequence). The CDR3 DNA reads TGTGCCAGCAGTTTCGGGGGATTCGATGAAAAACTGTTTTTT. Protein product: CASSFGGFDEKLFF.

The chain joins TRBV27 to TRBJ2-1; a possible D gene is TRBD2 (6 bases). The CDR3 has 17 residues. V was pared by 1 base and J by 1 base, with 14 bases between. Germline CDR1 is MNHEY and CDR2 is SMNVEV (reference sequence). This chain's CDR3 is CASSLYPGVKSYNEQFF. Written as DNA, the CDR3 is TGTGCCAGCAGTTTATATCCGGGGGTCAAGTCCTACAATGAGCAGTTCTTC.

This CDR3 reads CASSLAQSGGYTF. Written as DNA, the CDR3 is TGTGCCAGCAGCTTAGCACAGAGCGGGGGCTACACCTTC. The chain combines TRBV7-9 with TRBJ1-2, with D hard to call. This CDR3 is built from 13 residues. V gave up 0 bases and J gave up 8 bases, with 10 bases separating them. CDR1 and CDR2 (germline): SEHNR, FQNEAQ (reference sequence).

This clone was recorded only once. The rearrangement joins TRBV5-1 to TRBJ1-3, with 11 bases that match TRBD1. Trimming removed 7 bases from V and 5 bases from J; junction bases left unmatched: 5. This CDR3 has 14 residues. Germline lookup yields CDR1 SGHRS and CDR2 YFSETQ. The CDR3, as DNA: TGCGCCAGCCAGAGGACAGGGGGCCGAAACACCATATATTTT. Protein: CASQRTGGRNTIYF.

V and J are TRBV30 and TRBJ2-7; D uncertain. Germline lookup yields CDR1 GTSNPN and CDR2 SVGIG (reference sequence). The CDR3 is made up of 11 amino acids. The V end was cut by 1 base, the J end by 5 bases, with 6 bases between. CDR3 sequence: CAWSDSDEQYF. The DNA of the CDR3 is TGTGCCTGGAGTGATTCAGACGAGCAGTACTTC.

This chain uses TRBV30 with TRBJ1-4; possibly TRBD1 for D (6 bases). CDR3 length: 14 amino acids. Germline assignment: CDR1 GTSNPN and CDR2 SVGIG (reference sequence). V was cut by 3 bases and J by 3 bases, with 11 bases left in between. Written as DNA, the CDR3 is TGTGCCTGGAGAGAGGGGACATCTAATGAAAAACTGTTTTTT. Protein: CAWREGTSNEKLFF. The complete variable domain, with remaining parts taken from reference TRBV30 and TRBJ1-4, reads SQTIHQWPATLVQPVGSPLSLECTVEGTSNPNLYWYRQAAGRGLQLLFYSVGIGQISSEVPQNLSASRPQDRQFILSSKKLLLSDSGFYLCAWREGTSNEKLFFGSGTQLSVL.